A single TCR beta chain is shown here with its context. The table lists this clonotype with a few counts. What antigen it recognizes has not been identified. Base quality data are lacking; no much larger clone is found one base away. These data belong to a study of vaccination and CD4 T cells after COVID-19 (dated by TCRdb to between 2020 and 2023). About the investigation overall: SARS-CoV-2 positivity had been established in the convalescent patients by nasal swab PCR, and mild disease was recorded in some 10 of these patients and severe disease in one. Post-vaccine blood samples were obtained a median of approximately 74 days after the second vaccine dose, with a range of roughly 12 to 250 days. Two doses of either the Pfizer-BioNTech BNT162b2 vaccine (n=8) or the Moderna mRNA-1273 vaccine (n=2) were administered to participants. Post-COVID blood samples from convalescent patients were collected a median of approximately 100 days after diagnosis, with a range of about 35 to 180 days. In around ten COVID-19 convalescent patients and 4 infection-naive healthy vaccine recipients, the spike-specific CD4+ TCR repertoire before mRNA vaccination was compared with the repertoire after mRNA vaccination. Six males and four females were included in the convalescent cohort, with two Hispanic individuals, seven Caucasians, two Asians and one multiracial person represented. The cultures were stimulated with overlapping spike peptide pools from SARS-CoV-2 and from the common cold coronaviruses HCoV-NL63, HCoV-OC43 and HCoV-229E. As controls, cultures received a CEFX viral epitope pool (the positive control), an HIV-1 Nef peptide pool (the negative control), or no peptide at all. The paper's findings and limits, for the study overall: In convalescent patients, nearly all vaccine-specific clones (304 of 307) were found to be mono-reactive for SARS-CoV-2 spike rather than cross-reactive with common cold coronaviruses. Only a relatively small number of convalescent patients were included in the study, and early timepoints following natural infection were not analyzed. In convalescent patients, a median around 90% of post-vaccine SARS-CoV-2-reactive clones were detected only after vaccination, suggesting vaccine-specific priming. An increase in the median number of SARS-CoV-2-reactive clonotypes from 21 after infection to 35 to 40 after vaccination was observed, but the change was not found to be significant.

Including cysteine and phenylalanine, the CDR3 has 11 amino acids. This entry keeps only the CDR3 DNA: 33 bases, framed from base 1. The junction shows trimming of 4 bases on V and 2 bases on J, plus 1 base between the germline ends. The germline V gene specifies SGHTA as CDR1 and FQGNSA as CDR2. The treatment or condition label, read with the paper, signifies: roughly 11-day PBMC culture with coronavirus spike peptide pools or control peptides (ViraFEST assay). The ViraFEST assay was used in the study, in which antigen-specific T cells were expanded with peptide pools and expanded clonotypes were subsequently identified by TCR sequencing. The convalescent patients' positive SARS-CoV-2 PCR tests fell between March and December 2020, which was before the Alpha, Beta and Delta variants emerged in the United States. Each well held 2.2 million or so PBMCs cultured in IMDM containing roughly 5.4% human AB serum and around 10 IU/ml IL-2, with about 10 ug/ml peptide pools added. Half of the culture medium was replaced with fresh IL-2-containing medium on days 3 and 7. After 10 days of culture, CD4+ T cells were isolated by negative selection using the EasySep CD4+ T cell isolation kit. Ficoll-Paque Plus gradient centrifugation was used to isolate PBMCs from whole blood, and the isolated PBMCs were then either used fresh or cryopreserved at -140C. Triplicate wells were generally used for each culture condition.

The library was built by means of PCR. DNA from cultured CD4+ T cells underwent TCR sequencing with the Oncomine TCR Beta short-read assay at the Johns Hopkins FTIC core. Genomic DNA was extracted from the cultured CD4+ T cells with the QIAamp micro DNA kit. Oncomine TCR Beta libraries from cultured CD4+ T cells were pooled with unique dual indexes and sequenced on an Illumina iSeq 100. In the authors' own workflow: Non-productive sequences were filtered out, and CDR3s that did not start with C, did not end with F or W, or were shorter than 7 amino acids were discarded. Antigen-specific clonotypes were identified with the MANAFEST web application by comparing peptide-stimulated wells with reference and other culture wells. To be called positive, a clone needed an FDR below 0.05, an odds ratio above 5, and a productive frequency above 0.1% in at least two of three replicate wells. Cross-reactive clonotypes were defined as significantly expanded in both SARS-CoV-2 spike wells and at least one common cold coronavirus spike condition. Similarity between CDR3 sequences was evaluated in R version 3.6.1 using Levenshtein distances (stringdist) and unrooted phylogenetic trees (ape). The raw public data were reprocessed by TCRdb itself: fastp quality trimming at Q25, MiXCR clonotype calling, in-frame beta chains only. Every entry covers one CDR3 protein and lists the most common genes and DNA from its rows. The V and J calls, along with clone size, are taken from TCRdb and not from the paper's own processing. The sample table holds 12,000 or so distinct CDR3 sequences, of which around 50% were seen once. Together, the top ten hold 30% of the sample.

This clonotype originated in a human donor who had recovered from COVID-19. The sequence joins TRBV7-2 to TRBJ2-3; no D segment can be confidently identified. Sequenced material: CD4+ T cells from blood, cultured in vitro. The CDR3 here reads CASSSTDTQYF. The DNA sequence reads TGTGCCAGCAGCTCCACAGATACGCAGTATTTT. Extended through the reference TRBV7-2 and TRBJ2-3 proteins, this CDR3 yields the full variable domain: GAGVSQSPSNKVTEKGKDVELRCDPISGHTALYWYRQSLGQGLEFLIYFQGNSAPDKSGLPSDRFSAERTGGSVSTLTIQRTQQEDSAVYLCASSSTDTQYFGPGTRLTVL.